Included here is one T cell receptor (beta chain) sequence, with context. Here immunoSEQ multiplex PCR was the method, and the copy in TCRdb shows in-frame clones only, minus some. The repertoire has tens of thousands of clones, around 90% of them found once; the top ten carry about 4%. On cycle 4 day 1 and cycle 7 day 1, as well as at baseline, blood was sampled. This specimen belongs to a study of OX40 agonist ivuxolimab in advanced cancers. For the study at large: The dose-escalation group included hepatocellular carcinoma, melanoma, renal cell carcinoma and head and neck cancer. Among those enrolled, mean age was 60 years (range about 23 to 80) and 75% to 85% were male.

Germline CDR1 reads MNHEY; CDR2 reads SVGAGI. CDR3 length equals 15 residues. Trimming cost V 0 bases and J 2 bases, with 10 bases left between them. The chain links TRBV6-5 to TRBJ1-1, with no clear D. Source: CD4+ or CD8+ T cells sorted from blood, taken in a trial of the OX40 agonist ivuxolimab. This sequence was found in an adult with an advanced solid tumor such as melanoma, head and neck, liver or kidney cancer. CDR3 in amino acids: CASSYSSLGNTEAFF. The DNA for the CDR3 is TGTGCCAGCAGTTACTCGAGTCTGGGTAACACTGAAGCTTTCTTT.